A single sample is the source of the 21 T cell receptor beta chains below, sequenced in a study of T-cell memory formation after mild COVID-19. MiXCR was run by TCRdb on the 5' RACE reads, yielding one entry per CDR3 protein. The sample has roughly 350,000 distinct CDR3 sequences, roughly 20% seen once. Sequenced sample: PBMCs or a T cell subset sorted from them (not recorded which). All receptors derive from an adult woman who had mild COVID-19 (a few samples of this study predate the infection). Cell type and time point are not known.

This clonotype was recorded a few times. The chain employs TRBV14 and TRBJ2-5; tentative D call: TRBD1 (5 bases). Between the trimmed V and J ends, which lost 3 bases and 2 bases, there was a span of 16 bases. Germline values: CDR1 SGHDN, CDR2 FVKESK. The CDR3 totals 16 residues. DNA for the CDR3: TGTGCCAGCAGCCATACCCTCGGGCAGGGACAAGAGACCCAGTACTTC. Its translation is CASSHTLGQGQETQYF. Together with reference TRBV14 and TRBJ2-5, the CDR3 gives the full variable domain: EAGVTQFPSHSVIEKGQTVTLRCDPISGHDNLYWYRRVMGKEIKFLLHFVKESKQDESGMPNNRFLAERTGGTYSTLKVQPAELEDSGVYFCASSHTLGQGQETQYFGPGTRLLVL.

This clonotype was counted a few times. The chain employs TRBV6-5 and TRBJ1-2; 9 nucleotides line up with TRBD1. The V segment lost 0 bases and the J segment 6 bases; nucleotides outside the gene matches: 8. Germline assignment: CDR1 MNHEY and CDR2 SVGAGI. The CDR3 is 16 amino acids. Written as DNA, the CDR3 is TGTGCCAGCAGTTACTCCGGGACAGGGTCACGGGATGGCTACACCTTC. This translates into CASSYSGTGSRDGYTF.

The V and J genes are TRBV5-1 and TRBJ1-1, with a possible D match to TRBD1 (5 bases). CDR3 size: 14 residues. Deletions cut 4 bases from V and 2 bases from J, with 12 bases between. Germline CDR1 and CDR2: SGHRS and YFSETQ. DNA for the CDR3: TGCGCCAGCAGCGCGGGACGACTAAACACTGAAGCTTTCTTT. This translates into CASSAGRLNTEAFF.

The J gene is TRBJ1-2, the V gene TRBV13, with a possible D match to TRBD1 (5 bases). V was shortened by 5 bases and J by 3 bases, with 10 bases between the two germline ends. Looked up from germline, CDR1 is PRHDT and CDR2 is FYEKMQ (reference sequence). The CDR3 contains 13 residues. CDR3: CASSIRGDYGYTF. In DNA form, the CDR3 reads TGTGCCAGCAGCATCAGAGGGGACTATGGCTACACCTTC.

This chain uses TRBV30 with TRBJ2-2, with D uncertain. There are 13 residues in the CDR3. Germline V gives CDR1 GTSNPN, CDR2 SVGIG (reference sequence). V was pared by 3 bases and J by 7 bases, with 12 bases between. The DNA for the CDR3 is TGTGCCTGGAGAACCACTGGCGGCGGGGAGCTGTTTTTT. Its translation is CAWRTTGGGELFF. The full variable domain, its missing parts supplied by reference TRBV30 and TRBJ2-2, is SQTIHQWPATLVQPVGSPLSLECTVEGTSNPNLYWYRQAAGRGLQLLFYSVGIGQISSEVPQNLSASRPQDRQFILSSKKLLLSDSGFYLCAWRTTGGGELFFGEGSRLTVL.

The chain carries TRBV2 and TRBJ2-2; D not resolved. The length of the CDR3 is 13 residues. The V end was cut by 2 bases, the J end by 5 bases, with 6 bases between. Germline V gene lookup returns CDR1 SNHLY and CDR2 FYNNEI. As DNA, the CDR3 is TGTGCCAGCAGTGAACTGAGAACCGGGGAGCTGTTTTTT. Amino acid sequence: CASSELRTGELFF.

In this sample, this clonotype turned up a few times. It may be a read error: a sequence one base away is much more abundant. The chain carries TRBV7-3 and TRBJ2-1; the match to TRBD2 covers 12 bases. V lost 5 bases and J lost 4; bases outside the gene matches: 3. The germline gives CDR1 SGHTA, CDR2 FQGTGA. The CDR3 consists of 15 residues. The CDR3 loop is CASSHGLAGYNEQFF. The CDR3 bases are TGTGCCAGCAGCCACGGACTAGCGGGGTACAATGAGCAGTTCTTC.

A few counts support this clonotype. The chain has TRBV28 and TRBJ2-3; D remains unclear. Trimming cost V 3 bases and J 1 base, with 5 bases left between them. The CDR3 is 13 amino acids. Germline CDR1 and CDR2: MDHEN and SYDVKM. For the CDR3, the DNA is TGTGCCAGCAGTTTCAAGGGCACAGATACGCAGTATTTT. This encodes CASSFKGTDTQYF. Filled out from reference TRBV28 and TRBJ2-3, the complete variable domain reads DVKVTQSSRYLVKRTGEKVFLECVQDMDHENMFWYRQDPGLGLRLIYFSYDVKMKEKGDIPEGYSVSREKKERFSLILESASTNQTSMYLCASSFKGTDTQYFGPGTRLTVL.

This chain connects TRBV13 to TRBJ2-2, with TRBD2 matching over 8 bases. The CDR3 covers 14 residues. The V and J ends lost 4 bases and 5 bases, in that order; junction bases with no gene match: 3. Per the germline V gene, CDR1 is PRHDT and CDR2 is FYEKMQ (reference sequence). DNA for the CDR3: TGTGCCAGCAGCTCCAGCGGGGGTACCGGGGAGCTGTTTTTT. This gives the protein CASSSSGGTGELFF. Using reference TRBV13 and TRBJ2-2 for the parts outside the CDR3, the full variable domain is AAGVIQSPRHLIKEKRETATLKCYPIPRHDTVYWYQQGPGQDPQFLISFYEKMQSDKGSIPDRFSAQQFSDYHSELNMSSLELGDSALYFCASSSSGGTGELFFGEGSRLTVL.

This clonotype came up a few times. The chain carries TRBV5-1 and TRBJ2-1, with D possibly TRBD2 on 5 matching bases. V lost 0 bases to trimming and J lost 6 bases, with 10 bases between them. Germline-derived CDR1 and CDR2 are SGHRS and YFSETQ. The CDR3 sequence is 14 residues long. The CDR3 here is CASSLDVSVNEQFF. The CDR3 nucleotides are TGCGCCAGCAGCTTGGATGTTAGCGTCAATGAGCAGTTCTTC.

This clonotype was seen a handful of times. This chain uses TRBV3-1 with TRBJ1-6; TRBD1 matches 9 bases. V lost 4 bases, J lost 9 bases, and 4 bases stayed unmatched. CDR3 length equals 14 residues. The V gene's germline CDR1 is LGHDT and CDR2 YNNKEL (reference sequence). CDR3 sequence reads: CASSRGQGVSPLHF. CDR3 DNA: TGTGCCAGCAGCCGGGGACAGGGAGTTTCACCCCTCCACTTT.

This chain joins TRBV6-2 or TRBV6-3 and TRBJ2-1; the D call may be TRBD1 or TRBD2 (6 bases each). The ends were cut back, 0 bases at V and 0 bases at J, with 15 bases in the middle. Germline V gene lookup returns CDR1 MNHEY and CDR2 SVGEGT. The CDR3 consists of 18 residues. The CDR3 loop is CASSYSIRGGGSYNEQFF. CDR3 DNA: TGTGCCAGCAGTTACTCGATAAGAGGAGGGGGCTCCTACAATGAGCAGTTCTTC.

This clonotype has more than one count but fewer than ten. The chain combines TRBV5-1 with TRBJ2-7, with D tentatively TRBD1 (5 bases). CDR3 length: 15 amino acids. The V end lost 5 bases, the J end lost 3 bases, and 18 bases lay between the germline ends. The germline V gene encodes CDR1 SGHRS and CDR2 YFSETQ. CDR3 bases: TGCGCCAGCAGATTTCATGTTACAGGAAACTACGAGCAGTACTTC. This encodes CASRFHVTGNYEQYF.

A few counts support this clonotype. This CDR3 is CASSQPTSRETQYF. The CDR3 nucleotides read TGCGCCAGCAGCCAACCCACGAGCAGAGAGACCCAGTACTTC. The chain uses TRBV4-1 and TRBJ2-5; no definite D call. The CDR3 has 14 residues. Trimming removed 2 bases at V and 4 bases at J, with 11 bases between. Germline CDR1 MGHRA, CDR2 YSYEKL.

This clonotype has just one count. The chain combines TRBV28 with TRBJ2-5, with D possibly TRBD2 on 5 matching bases. Looked up from germline, CDR1 is MDHEN and CDR2 is SYDVKM. This CDR3 region has 14 residues. Trimming removed 2 bases from V and 3 bases from J, with 10 bases in between. In DNA form, the CDR3 reads TGTGCCAGCAGTTTAGCCCGGGGAGAAGAGACCCAGTACTTC. It yields the protein CASSLARGEETQYF.

There are a few counts of this clonotype. CDR3 DNA sequence: TGTGCCAGCAGTAACAATGAGAACTATGGCTACACCTTC. Amino acids: CASSNNENYGYTF. J is TRBJ1-2 and V is TRBV12-3 or TRBV12-4; D is ambiguous. The V end was cut by 5 bases, the J end by 2 bases, with 9 bases between. The CDR3 is 13 amino acids.

This clonotype showed up many times. The chain combines TRBV11-2 with TRBJ2-1, with D possibly being TRBD2 (6 bases). V lost 2 bases and J 4 bases, leaving 27 bases between the germline ends. This CDR3 has 20 amino acids. Germline V gives CDR1 SGHAT, CDR2 FQNNGV. CDR3 sequence (DNA): TGTGCCAGCAGCTTACAGGCGGGGCAGAGACGATCATTCTTGTACAATGAGCAGTTCTTC. Translated, it gives CASSLQAGQRRSFLYNEQFF.

This clonotype has only a few counts. V and J are TRBV11-3 and TRBJ1-3; 7 nucleotides line up with TRBD1. Germline CDR1 SGHNT, CDR2 YENEEA. The V gene end was trimmed by 5 bases and the J gene end by 0 bases; junction bases not matched to a gene: 4. The CDR3 sequence is 15 residues long. The CDR3 bases are TGTGCCAGCAGCGTCCGGGACAGCTCTGGAAACACCATATATTTT. Amino acids: CASSVRDSSGNTIYF.

The V call is TRBV28, the J call TRBJ2-3; 7 bases are shared with TRBD2. V lost 7 bases, J lost 1 base, and 5 bases stayed unmatched. The CDR3 has 14 amino acids. CDR1 and CDR2 from the germline V gene are MDHEN and SYDVKM. The CDR3 spells CASTERGGTDTQYF. In nucleotides, the CDR3 is TGTGCCAGCACCGAGCGGGGCGGCACAGATACGCAGTATTTT.

This clonotype was picked up many times. V gene TRBV12-3 or TRBV12-4 combines with J gene TRBJ2-7; 9 bases match TRBD1. CDR3 length equals 14 residues. Germline trimming cut 2 bases from V and 5 bases from J; bases unmatched to any gene: 4. For the CDR3, the DNA is TGTGCCAGCAGTTTACAACAGGGGGCTGACGAGCAGTACTTC. Translated: CASSLQQGADEQYF.

The chain employs TRBV18 and TRBJ2-2; 7 bases match TRBD2. Germline-derived CDR1 and CDR2 are KGHSH and LQKENI. V lost 2 bases, J lost 5 bases, and 20 bases stayed unmatched. The CDR3 covers 20 residues. CDR3 DNA: TGTGCCAGCTCACCAACCCAAGCGGGAACGGAGAGGGATGGGACCGGGGAGCTGTTTTTT. It translates to CASSPTQAGTERDGTGELFF.